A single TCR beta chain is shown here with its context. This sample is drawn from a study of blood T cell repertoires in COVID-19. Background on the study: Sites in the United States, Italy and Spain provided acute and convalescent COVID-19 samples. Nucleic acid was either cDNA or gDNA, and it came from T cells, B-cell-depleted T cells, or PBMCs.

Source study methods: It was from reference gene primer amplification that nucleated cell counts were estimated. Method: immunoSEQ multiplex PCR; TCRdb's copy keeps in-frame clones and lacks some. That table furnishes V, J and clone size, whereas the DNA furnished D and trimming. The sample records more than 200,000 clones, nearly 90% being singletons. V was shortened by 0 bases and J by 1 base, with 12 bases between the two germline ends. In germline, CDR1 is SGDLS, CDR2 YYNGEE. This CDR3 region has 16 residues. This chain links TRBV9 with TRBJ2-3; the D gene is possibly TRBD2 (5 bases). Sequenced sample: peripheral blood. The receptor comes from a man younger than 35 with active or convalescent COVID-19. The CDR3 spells CASSVDASLGTDTQYF. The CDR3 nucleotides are TGTGCCAGCAGCGTAGATGCTAGCCTGGGCACAGATACGCAGTATTTT.